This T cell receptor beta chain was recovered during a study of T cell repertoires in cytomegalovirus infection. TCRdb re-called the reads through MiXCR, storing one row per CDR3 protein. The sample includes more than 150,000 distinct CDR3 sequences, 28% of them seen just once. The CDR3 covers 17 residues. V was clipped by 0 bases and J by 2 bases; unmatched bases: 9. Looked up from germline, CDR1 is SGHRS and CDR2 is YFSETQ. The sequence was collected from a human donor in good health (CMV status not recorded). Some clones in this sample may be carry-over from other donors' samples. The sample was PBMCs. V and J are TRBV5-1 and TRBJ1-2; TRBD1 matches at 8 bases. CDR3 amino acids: CASSLDDRGYHNYGYTF. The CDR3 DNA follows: TGCGCCAGCAGCTTGGACGACAGGGGTTATCACAACTATGGCTACACCTTC.